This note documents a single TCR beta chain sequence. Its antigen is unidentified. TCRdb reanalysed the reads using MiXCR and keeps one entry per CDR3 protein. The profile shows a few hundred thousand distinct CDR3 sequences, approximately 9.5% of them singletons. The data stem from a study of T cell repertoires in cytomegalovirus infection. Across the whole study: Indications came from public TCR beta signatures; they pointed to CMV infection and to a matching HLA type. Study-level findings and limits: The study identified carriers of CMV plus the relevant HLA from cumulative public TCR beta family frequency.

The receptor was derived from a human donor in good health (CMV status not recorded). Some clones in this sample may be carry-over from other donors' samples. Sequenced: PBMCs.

The chain's CDR3 is CACNGGLGQYF. The DNA of the CDR3 is TGTGCCTGCAACGGCGGTCTGGGGCAGTACTTC. This chain uses TRBV30 with TRBJ2-7; D is ambiguous. There are 11 residues in the CDR3. V lost 6 bases and J 9 bases, leaving 15 bases between the germline ends. Germline V gene data show CDR1 as GTSNPN and CDR2 as SVGIG (reference sequence).